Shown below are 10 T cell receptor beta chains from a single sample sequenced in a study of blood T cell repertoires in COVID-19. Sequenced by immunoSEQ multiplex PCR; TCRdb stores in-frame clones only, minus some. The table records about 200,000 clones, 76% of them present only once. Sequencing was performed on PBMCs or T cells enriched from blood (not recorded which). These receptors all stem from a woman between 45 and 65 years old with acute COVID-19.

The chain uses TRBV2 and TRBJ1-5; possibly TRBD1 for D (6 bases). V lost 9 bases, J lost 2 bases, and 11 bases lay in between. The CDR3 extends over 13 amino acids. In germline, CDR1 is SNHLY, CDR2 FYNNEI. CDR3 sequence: CARGGTGNQPQHF. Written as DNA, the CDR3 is TGTGCCAGAGGGGGAACAGGCAATCAGCCCCAGCATTTT.

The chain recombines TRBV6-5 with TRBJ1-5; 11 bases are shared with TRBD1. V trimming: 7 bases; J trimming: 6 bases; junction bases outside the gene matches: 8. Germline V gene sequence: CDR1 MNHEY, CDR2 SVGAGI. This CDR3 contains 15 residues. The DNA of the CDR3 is TGTGCCAGCATCTCAGGACAGGGGGCTGGTCAGCCCCAGCATTTT. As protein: CASISGQGAGQPQHF.

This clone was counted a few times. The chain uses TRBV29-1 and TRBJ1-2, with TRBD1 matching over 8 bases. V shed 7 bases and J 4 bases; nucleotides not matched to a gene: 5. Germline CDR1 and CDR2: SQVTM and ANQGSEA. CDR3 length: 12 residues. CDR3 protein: CSADTGGYGYTF. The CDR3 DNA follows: TGCAGCGCTGACACAGGGGGCTATGGCTACACCTTC.

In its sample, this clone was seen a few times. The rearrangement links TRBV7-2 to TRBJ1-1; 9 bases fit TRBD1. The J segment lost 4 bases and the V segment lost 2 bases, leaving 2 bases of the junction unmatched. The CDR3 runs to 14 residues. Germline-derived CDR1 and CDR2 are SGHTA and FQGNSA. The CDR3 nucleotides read TGTGCCAGCAGCTTAAGGGGACAGGGCACTGAAGCTTTCTTT. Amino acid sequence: CASSLRGQGTEAFF.

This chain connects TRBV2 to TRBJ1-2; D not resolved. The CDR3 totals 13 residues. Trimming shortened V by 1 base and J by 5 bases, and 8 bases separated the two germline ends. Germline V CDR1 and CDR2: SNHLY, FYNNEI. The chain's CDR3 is CASSEELRYGYTF. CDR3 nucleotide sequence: TGTGCCAGCAGTGAAGAATTGCGGTATGGCTACACCTTC.

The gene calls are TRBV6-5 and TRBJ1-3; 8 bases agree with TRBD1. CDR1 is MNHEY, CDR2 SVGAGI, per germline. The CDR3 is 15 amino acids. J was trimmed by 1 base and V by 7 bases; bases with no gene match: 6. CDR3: CASTSRTGSGNTIYF. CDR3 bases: TGTGCCAGCACCTCCCGGACAGGGTCTGGAAACACCATATATTTT.

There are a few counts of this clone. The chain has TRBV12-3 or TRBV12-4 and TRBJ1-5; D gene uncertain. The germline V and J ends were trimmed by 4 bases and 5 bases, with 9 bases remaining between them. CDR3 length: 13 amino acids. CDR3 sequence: CASSWRRDQPQHF. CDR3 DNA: TGTGCCAGCAGTTGGCGGCGCGATCAGCCCCAGCATTTT.

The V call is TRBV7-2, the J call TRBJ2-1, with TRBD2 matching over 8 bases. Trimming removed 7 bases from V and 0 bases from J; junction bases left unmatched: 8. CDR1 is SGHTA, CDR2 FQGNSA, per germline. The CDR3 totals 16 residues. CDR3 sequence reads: CASIPRGGPSYNEQFF. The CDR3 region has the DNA TGTGCCAGCATACCTCGCGGGGGGCCCTCCTACAATGAGCAGTTCTTC. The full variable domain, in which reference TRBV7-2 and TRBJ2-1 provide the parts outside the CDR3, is GAGVSQSPSNKVTEKGKDVELRCDPISGHTALYWYRQSLGQGLEFLIYFQGNSAPDKSGLPSDRFSAERTGGSVSTLTIQRTQQEDSAVYLCASIPRGGPSYNEQFFGPGTRLTVL.

Written as DNA, the CDR3 is TGCGCCAGAGCAATAGGACCGCGGGGGGTTTACAATGAGCAGTTCTTC. It is translated as CARAIGPRGVYNEQFF. The chain carries TRBV23-1 and TRBJ2-1, with 8 bases matching TRBD2. TRBV23-1 is classed as an ORF, of uncertain function. This CDR3 comprises 16 residues. J was trimmed by 4 bases and V by 9 bases; bases with no gene match: 14.

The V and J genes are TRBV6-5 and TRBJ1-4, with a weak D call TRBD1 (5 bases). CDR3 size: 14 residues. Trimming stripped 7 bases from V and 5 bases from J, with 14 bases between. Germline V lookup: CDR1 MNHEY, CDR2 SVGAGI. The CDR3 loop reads CASNYRQSNEKLFF. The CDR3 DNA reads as TGTGCCAGCAACTACCGACAGTCAAATGAAAAACTGTTTTTT.